The clone carrying this T cell receptor beta chain was picked up many times. Time point defined: longitudinal time-point 1 (baseline). Unsorted libraries came from 2 million PBMCs stored at -80 °C. The source of the sample is a study of neurological immune-mediated disorders. Each CDR3 protein is one row after TCRdb ran MiXCR on the 5' RACE reads. In the table there are some 54,000 distinct CDR3 sequences, roughly a tenth of which are singletons. Germline CDR1 is ENHRY and CDR2 is SYGVKD. The V end was cut by 10 bases, the J end by 5 bases, with 15 bases between. The CDR3 spans 12 residues. This receptor was taken from a male donor with HTLV-1-associated myelopathy (HAM/TSP). Specimen: PBMCs. The rearrangement joins TRBV10-3 to TRBJ2-7, with a possible D match to TRBD2 (6 bases). The CDR3 loop reads CASSVGGDEQYF. CDR3 coding DNA: TGTGCCAGCTCAGTCGGCGGGGACGAGCAGTACTTC.